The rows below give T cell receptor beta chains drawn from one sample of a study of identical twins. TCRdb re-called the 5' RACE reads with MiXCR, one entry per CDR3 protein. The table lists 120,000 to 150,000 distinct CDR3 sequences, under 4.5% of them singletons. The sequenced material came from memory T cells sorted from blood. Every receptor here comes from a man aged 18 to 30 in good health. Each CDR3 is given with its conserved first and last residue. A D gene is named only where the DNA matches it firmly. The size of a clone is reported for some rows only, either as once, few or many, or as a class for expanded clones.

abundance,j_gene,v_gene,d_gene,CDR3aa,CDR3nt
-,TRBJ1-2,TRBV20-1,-,CSARDFGRAHNYGYTF,TGCAGTGCTAGAGATTTCGGACGGGCCCATAACTATGGCTACACCTTC
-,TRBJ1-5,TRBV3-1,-,CASSQDSTERPQHF,TGTGCCAGCAGCCAAGACAGTACGGAGCGGCCCCAGCATTTT
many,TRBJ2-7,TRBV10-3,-,CAISERAEHEQYF,TGTGCCATCAGTGAGCGGGCAGAGCACGAGCAGTACTTC
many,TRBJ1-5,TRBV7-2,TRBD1,CASRLQGTGNQPQHF,TGTGCCAGCAGGTTACAGGGGACGGGCAATCAGCCCCAGCATTTT
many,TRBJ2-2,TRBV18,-,CASSPRKDSTGELFF,TGTGCCAGCTCACCAAGGAAGGATTCCACCGGGGAGCTGTTTTTT
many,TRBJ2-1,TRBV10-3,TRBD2,CAISESDGLAGYNEQFF,TGTGCCATCAGTGAGTCGGATGGACTAGCGGGTTACAATGAGCAGTTCTTC
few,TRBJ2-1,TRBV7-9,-,CASSQPGRLNEQFF,TGTGCCAGCAGCCAGCCGGGCCGTTTAAATGAGCAGTTCTTC
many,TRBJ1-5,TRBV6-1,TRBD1,CASSERTGWAQPQHF,TGTGCCAGCAGTGAACGGACAGGCTGGGCTCAGCCCCAGCATTTT
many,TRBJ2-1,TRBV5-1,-,CASSLDVEQFF,TGCGCCAGCAGCTTGGATGTTGAGCAGTTCTTC
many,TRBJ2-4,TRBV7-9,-,CASSPTTSPRNIQYF,TGTGCCAGCAGCCCCACTACTAGCCCGAGAAACATTCAGTACTTC
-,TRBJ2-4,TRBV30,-,CAWSASQNIQYF,TGTGCCTGGAGTGCCTCTCAAAACATTCAGTACTTC
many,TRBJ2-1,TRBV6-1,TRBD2,CASSRGTRGYNEQFF,TGTGCCAGCAGTCGGGGGACTAGGGGGTACAATGAGCAGTTCTTC
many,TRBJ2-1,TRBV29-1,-,CSVLKGVTHEQFF,TGCAGCGTCCTGAAGGGAGTAACTCATGAGCAGTTCTTC
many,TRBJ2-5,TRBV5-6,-,CASSPPVGGRETQYF,TGTGCCAGCAGCCCCCCGGTTGGGGGCCGTGAGACCCAGTACTTC